The T cell receptor beta chain described here comes from a study of cytomegalovirus exposure and HLA in healthy donors. On the study more broadly: T cells numbering some 170 million yielded some 120 million unique TCR beta sequences in an earlier analysis.

Use of 60 Vbeta and 13 Jbeta primers characterized the PCR. Clones were read by immunoSEQ multiplex PCR, and TCRdb kept only the in-frame ones, dropping some. In all, the sample yields 50,000 to 80,000 clones. Per the germline V gene, CDR1 is GTSNPN and CDR2 is SVGIG (reference sequence). The CDR3 totals 14 residues. V gave up 2 bases and J gave up 4 bases, with 14 bases separating them. Input material: PBMCs. The TCR comes from a woman aged 18-35 years in good health and CMV-seronegative. The chain has TRBV30 and TRBJ1-2, with D perhaps matching TRBD1 (5 bases). The CDR3 sequence: CAWSLAGRGYGYTF. The DNA for the CDR3 is TGTGCCTGGAGTTTGGCAGGGAGGGGCTATGGCTACACCTTC.